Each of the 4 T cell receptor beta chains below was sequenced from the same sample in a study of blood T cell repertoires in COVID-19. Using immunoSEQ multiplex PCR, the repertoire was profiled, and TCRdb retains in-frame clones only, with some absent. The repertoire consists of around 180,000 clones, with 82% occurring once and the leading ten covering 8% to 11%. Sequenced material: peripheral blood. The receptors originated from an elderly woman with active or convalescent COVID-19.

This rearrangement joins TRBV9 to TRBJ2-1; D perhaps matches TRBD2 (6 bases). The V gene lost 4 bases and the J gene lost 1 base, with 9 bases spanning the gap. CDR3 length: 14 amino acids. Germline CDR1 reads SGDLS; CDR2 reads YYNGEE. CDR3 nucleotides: TGTGCCAGCAGCCCCGGACTATCCTACAATGAGCAGTTCTTC. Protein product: CASSPGLSYNEQFF.

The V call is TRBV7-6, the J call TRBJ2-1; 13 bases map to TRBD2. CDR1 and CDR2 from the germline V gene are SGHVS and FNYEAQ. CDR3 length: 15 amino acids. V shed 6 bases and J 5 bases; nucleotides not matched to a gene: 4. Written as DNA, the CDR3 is TGTGCCAGCAGGCAACTAGCGGGAGGGGACAATGAGCAGTTCTTC. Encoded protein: CASRQLAGGDNEQFF.

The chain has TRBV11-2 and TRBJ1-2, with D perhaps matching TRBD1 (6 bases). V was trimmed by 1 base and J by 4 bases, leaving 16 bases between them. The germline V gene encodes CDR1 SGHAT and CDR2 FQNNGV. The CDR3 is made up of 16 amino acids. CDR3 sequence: CASSLGRQESRYGYTF. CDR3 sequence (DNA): TGTGCCAGCAGCTTAGGTCGACAGGAGTCGCGCTATGGCTACACCTTC.

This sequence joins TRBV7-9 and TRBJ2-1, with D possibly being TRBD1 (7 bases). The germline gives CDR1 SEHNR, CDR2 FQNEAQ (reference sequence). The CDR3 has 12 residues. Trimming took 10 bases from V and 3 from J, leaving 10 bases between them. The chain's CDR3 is CATGGIYNEQFF. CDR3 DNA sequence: TGTGCCACAGGGGGGATCTACAATGAGCAGTTCTTC.